Presented here are 2 T cell receptor beta chains from one specimen sequenced in a study of shared clonotypes between healthy human individuals. Profiled with immunoSEQ multiplex PCR; TCRdb holds only in-frame clones, not every one. The table has some 1.5 million clones, 95% to 99% seen once; the top ten hold about 0.45%. Sample: naive CD4+ T cells sorted from blood. The subset was: CD45RA+ positively selected. These receptors all come from a man aged 25-45 years in good health.

J is TRBJ2-2 and V is TRBV19, with TRBD2 as a possible D gene (5 bases). The V end lost 7 bases, the J end lost 7 bases, and 16 bases lay between the germline ends. This CDR3 contains 14 residues. CDR1 and CDR2 (germline): LNHDA, SQIVND (reference sequence). Here the CDR3 DNA reads TGTGCCAGTACCCCAAGCACCGGGGACGGGGAGCTGTTTTTT. Translation gives CASTPSTGDGELFF.

The V and J genes are TRBV15 and TRBJ1-4, with D perhaps TRBD1 (6 bases). The V and J ends lost 3 bases and 5 bases respectively, with 16 bases between them. CDR3 length: 16 residues. In germline, CDR1 is LNHNV, CDR2 YYDKDF (reference sequence). As DNA, the CDR3 is TGTGCCACCAGCAGGGGTCCGGGGGCAAGGAATGAAAAACTGTTTTTT. Translating it yields CATSRGPGARNEKLFF.